This T cell receptor beta chain stems from a study of blood T cell repertoires in COVID-19. Original processing notes: The authors estimated nucleated cell counts from reference gene primer amplification. The assay was immunoSEQ multiplex PCR, and TCRdb's table has in-frame clones only and misses some. From that table come the V and J calls and clone size; the DNA was used to work out D and trimming. The sample yields around 210,000 clones, approximately 85% seen once. Trimming removed 6 bases from V and 8 bases from J; junction bases left unmatched: 9. Germline-derived CDR1 and CDR2 are MNHNY and SVGAGI (reference sequence). The length of the CDR3 is 13 residues.

The V gene is TRBV6-6, the J gene TRBJ1-2; 7 bases line up with TRBD1. Sequenced: peripheral blood. This clonotype was obtained from a man aged 45-65 years with COVID-19, enrolled during active disease. The CDR3 DNA is TGTGCCAGCAGCACAGGGGTCGTCGAGGGCTACACCTTC. This sequence encodes CASSTGVVEGYTF.